The 16 T cell receptor beta chains below all came from one sample that was sequenced in a study of radiation and T cells in renal cell carcinoma. Here immunoSEQ multiplex PCR was the method, and the copy in TCRdb shows in-frame clones only, minus some. The sample carries about 130,000 clones, approximately 82% recorded once. Regarding time point: baseline pretreatment blood. Described treatment: 15 Gy SBRT to primary tumor, nephrectomy 4 weeks later. Here the sequenced sample was blood, taken from a patient whose treatment included radiotherapy and nephrectomy. These receptors all come from a woman aged 55-75 years with renal cell carcinoma.

This chain uses TRBV28 with TRBJ1-2; no firm D call. Germline V gene sequence: CDR1 MDHEN, CDR2 SYDVKM. This CDR3 is built from 12 residues. V was clipped by 7 bases and J by 4 bases, with 10 bases between them. CDR3 region: CASTDLGYGYTF. DNA of the CDR3: TGTGCCAGCACCGACCTTGGCTATGGCTACACCTTC.

The V call is TRBV19, the J call TRBJ2-1; 9 bases align to TRBD2. After removal of 4 bases from V and 3 bases from J, the junction contained 7 bases not matched to a gene. The CDR3 runs to 16 residues. The germline V gene encodes CDR1 LNHDA and CDR2 SQIVND (reference sequence). This CDR3 reads CASSTSTSGIYNEQFF. The DNA of the CDR3 is TGTGCCAGTAGTACTTCGACTAGCGGAATCTACAATGAGCAGTTCTTC.

The genes are TRBV2 and TRBJ2-3; D remains unclear. V was trimmed by 2 bases and J by 4 bases, leaving 13 bases between them. The CDR3 length is 15 residues. The germline V gene encodes CDR1 SNHLY and CDR2 FYNNEI. In DNA, the CDR3 is TGTGCCAGCAGTGAAAGTTGGCCCACCCCAGATACGCAGTATTTT. This gives the protein CASSESWPTPDTQYF.

The rearrangement uses TRBV7-2 and TRBJ2-7; TRBD2 agrees at 9 bases. The CDR3 spans 15 residues. Germline CDR1 and CDR2: SGHTA and FQGNSA. V lost 1 base, J lost 0 bases, and 1 base stayed unmatched. CDR3 loop: CASSLGLAASYEQYF. The DNA of the CDR3 is TGTGCCAGCAGCTTAGGACTAGCGGCCTCCTACGAGCAGTACTTC.

The rearrangement joins TRBV6-5 to TRBJ1-2; D may be TRBD1 (6 bases). V lost 2 bases, J lost 4 bases, and 17 bases lay in between. CDR3 length: 16 residues. Germline-derived CDR1 and CDR2 are MNHEY and SVGAGI. The CDR3 protein is CASSYSDRPASYGYTF. CDR3 DNA sequence: TGTGCCAGCAGTTACAGCGACAGGCCCGCTAGCTATGGCTACACCTTC.

The chain has TRBV27 and TRBJ2-7; D may be TRBD1 (6 bases). CDR3 size: 16 residues. With 5 bases removed from V and 2 bases from J, the gap between germline ends came to 19 bases. The V gene's germline CDR1 is MNHEY and CDR2 SMNVEV (reference sequence). The CDR3 bases are TGTGCCAGCAGTCCCTCCTCCGGACAGCAGCCCTACGAGCAGTACTTC. Its protein product is CASSPSSGQQPYEQYF.

The V and J genes are TRBV7-9 and TRBJ1-1; D gene unclear. This CDR3 has 14 residues. Germline assignment: CDR1 SEHNR and CDR2 FQNEAQ (reference sequence). The V gene lost 3 bases and the J gene lost 2 bases, with 10 bases spanning the gap. The CDR3 spells CASSFPAGNTEAFF. The CDR3 nucleotides are TGTGCCAGCAGCTTTCCGGCAGGCAACACTGAAGCTTTCTTT.

J is TRBJ1-2 and V is TRBV9; D is undetermined. V gave up 0 bases and J gave up 5 bases, with 17 bases separating them. CDR1 is SGDLS and CDR2 is YYNGEE in the germline V gene. This CDR3 comprises 16 residues. The CDR3 bases are TGTGCCAGCAGCGTAGACCCCACCGGGGAGTCATATGGCTACACCTTC. Its translation: CASSVDPTGESYGYTF.

V usage is TRBV6-6 and J usage is TRBJ2-7, with TRBD1 matching over 7 bases. Germline CDR1 reads MNHNY; CDR2 reads SVGAGI (reference sequence). The length of the CDR3 is 16 residues. With 0 bases clipped from V and 2 bases from J, the junction kept 7 bases outside the gene matches. CDR3 DNA sequence: TGTGCCAGCAGTTACTCGTGGTCGGGACAGACCTACGAGCAGTACTTC. Residues: CASSYSWSGQTYEQYF.

The rearrangement links TRBV7-9 to TRBJ1-6; D is uncertain. Between the trimmed V and J ends, which lost 6 bases and 8 bases, there was a span of 14 bases. The CDR3 is 14 residues long. Germline lookup yields CDR1 SEHNR and CDR2 FQNEAQ (reference sequence). In DNA form, the CDR3 reads TGTGCCAGCAGGGCCAAGATTGGTGATTCACCCCTCCACTTT. Protein: CASRAKIGDSPLHF.

This chain uses TRBV7-9 with TRBJ2-1; TRBD2 agrees at 13 bases. The CDR3 sequence is 17 residues long. Germline CDR1 reads SEHNR; CDR2 reads FQNEAQ (reference sequence). J gave up 2 bases and V 5 bases, and 6 bases lay outside the gene matches. CDR3 sequence: CASSHGTSGKAYNEQFF. In DNA form, the CDR3 reads TGTGCCAGCAGCCATGGGACTAGCGGGAAGGCCTACAATGAGCAGTTCTTC.

The genes are TRBV6-5 and TRBJ2-1; 12 nucleotides align to TRBD1. Germline V gene data show CDR1 as MNHEY and CDR2 as SVGAGI. This CDR3 spans 15 amino acids. The J segment lost 7 bases and the V segment lost 4 bases, leaving 5 bases of the junction unmatched. Written as DNA, the CDR3 is TGTGCCAGCAGTTGGGACAGGGGGCAAAGGAATGAGCAGTTCTTC. This encodes CASSWDRGQRNEQFF.

The chain joins TRBV19 to TRBJ1-5; no firm D call. V was pared by 1 base and J by 2 bases, with 12 bases between. This CDR3 contains 16 residues. From germline, CDR1 is LNHDA and CDR2 SQIVND (reference sequence). CDR3: CASSIVGGQGNQPQHF. The DNA for the CDR3 is TGTGCCAGTAGTATAGTGGGCGGGCAGGGCAATCAGCCCCAGCATTTT.

The CDR3 bases are TGTGCCAGTAGTATACGACAGGGGTCTTCCACAGATACGCAGTATTTT. It is translated as CASSIRQGSSTDTQYF. This chain uses TRBV19 with TRBJ2-3; 8 bases agree with TRBD1. Per germline, CDR1 LNHDA and CDR2 SQIVND (reference sequence). The CDR3 contains 16 residues. Trimming cost V 2 bases and J 2 bases; bases outside gene matches: 6.

This clone was detected only once. Additional DNA sequences in this sample encode the identical CDR3. V usage is TRBV6-5 and J usage is TRBJ1-1; D is unclear. Germline V gives CDR1 MNHEY, CDR2 SVGAGI. The CDR3 totals 13 residues. Deletions cut 2 bases from V and 1 base from J, with 5 bases between. The CDR3 coding sequence is TGTGCCAGCAGTTACGACGGGAACACTGAAGCTTTCTTT. Protein product: CASSYDGNTEAFF.

The rearrangement links TRBV10-1 to TRBJ1-2; 12 nucleotides align to TRBD1. Per the germline V gene, CDR1 is WNHNN and CDR2 is SYGVQD (reference sequence). The junction had 7 bases not matched to a gene; V was cut back by 6 bases and J by 8 bases. The CDR3 consists of 14 residues. In DNA form, the CDR3 reads TGCGCCAGCAGCCCGGGACAGGGGGCTACAGGCTACACCTTC. Residues: CASSPGQGATGYTF.